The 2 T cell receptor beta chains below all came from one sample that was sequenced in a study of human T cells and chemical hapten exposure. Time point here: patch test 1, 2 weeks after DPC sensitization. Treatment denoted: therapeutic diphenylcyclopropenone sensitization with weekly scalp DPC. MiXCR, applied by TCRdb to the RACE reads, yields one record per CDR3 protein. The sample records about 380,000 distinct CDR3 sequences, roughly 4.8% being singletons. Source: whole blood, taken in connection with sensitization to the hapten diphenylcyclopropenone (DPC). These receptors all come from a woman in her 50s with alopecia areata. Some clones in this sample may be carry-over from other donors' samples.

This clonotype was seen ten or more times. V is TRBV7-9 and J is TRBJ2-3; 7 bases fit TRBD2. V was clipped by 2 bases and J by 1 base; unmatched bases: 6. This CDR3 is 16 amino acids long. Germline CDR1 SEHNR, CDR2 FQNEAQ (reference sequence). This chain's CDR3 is CASSLLTSVGTDTQYF. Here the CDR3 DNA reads TGTGCCAGCAGCTTACTAACTAGCGTGGGCACAGATACGCAGTATTTT.

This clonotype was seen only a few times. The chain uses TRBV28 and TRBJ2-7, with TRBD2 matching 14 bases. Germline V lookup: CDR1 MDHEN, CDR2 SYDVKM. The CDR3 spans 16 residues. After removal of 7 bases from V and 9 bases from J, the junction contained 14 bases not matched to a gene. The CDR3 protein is CASKGTSGSWEKGQYF. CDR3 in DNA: TGTGCCAGCAAAGGGACTAGCGGGAGTTGGGAAAAGGGGCAGTACTTC.